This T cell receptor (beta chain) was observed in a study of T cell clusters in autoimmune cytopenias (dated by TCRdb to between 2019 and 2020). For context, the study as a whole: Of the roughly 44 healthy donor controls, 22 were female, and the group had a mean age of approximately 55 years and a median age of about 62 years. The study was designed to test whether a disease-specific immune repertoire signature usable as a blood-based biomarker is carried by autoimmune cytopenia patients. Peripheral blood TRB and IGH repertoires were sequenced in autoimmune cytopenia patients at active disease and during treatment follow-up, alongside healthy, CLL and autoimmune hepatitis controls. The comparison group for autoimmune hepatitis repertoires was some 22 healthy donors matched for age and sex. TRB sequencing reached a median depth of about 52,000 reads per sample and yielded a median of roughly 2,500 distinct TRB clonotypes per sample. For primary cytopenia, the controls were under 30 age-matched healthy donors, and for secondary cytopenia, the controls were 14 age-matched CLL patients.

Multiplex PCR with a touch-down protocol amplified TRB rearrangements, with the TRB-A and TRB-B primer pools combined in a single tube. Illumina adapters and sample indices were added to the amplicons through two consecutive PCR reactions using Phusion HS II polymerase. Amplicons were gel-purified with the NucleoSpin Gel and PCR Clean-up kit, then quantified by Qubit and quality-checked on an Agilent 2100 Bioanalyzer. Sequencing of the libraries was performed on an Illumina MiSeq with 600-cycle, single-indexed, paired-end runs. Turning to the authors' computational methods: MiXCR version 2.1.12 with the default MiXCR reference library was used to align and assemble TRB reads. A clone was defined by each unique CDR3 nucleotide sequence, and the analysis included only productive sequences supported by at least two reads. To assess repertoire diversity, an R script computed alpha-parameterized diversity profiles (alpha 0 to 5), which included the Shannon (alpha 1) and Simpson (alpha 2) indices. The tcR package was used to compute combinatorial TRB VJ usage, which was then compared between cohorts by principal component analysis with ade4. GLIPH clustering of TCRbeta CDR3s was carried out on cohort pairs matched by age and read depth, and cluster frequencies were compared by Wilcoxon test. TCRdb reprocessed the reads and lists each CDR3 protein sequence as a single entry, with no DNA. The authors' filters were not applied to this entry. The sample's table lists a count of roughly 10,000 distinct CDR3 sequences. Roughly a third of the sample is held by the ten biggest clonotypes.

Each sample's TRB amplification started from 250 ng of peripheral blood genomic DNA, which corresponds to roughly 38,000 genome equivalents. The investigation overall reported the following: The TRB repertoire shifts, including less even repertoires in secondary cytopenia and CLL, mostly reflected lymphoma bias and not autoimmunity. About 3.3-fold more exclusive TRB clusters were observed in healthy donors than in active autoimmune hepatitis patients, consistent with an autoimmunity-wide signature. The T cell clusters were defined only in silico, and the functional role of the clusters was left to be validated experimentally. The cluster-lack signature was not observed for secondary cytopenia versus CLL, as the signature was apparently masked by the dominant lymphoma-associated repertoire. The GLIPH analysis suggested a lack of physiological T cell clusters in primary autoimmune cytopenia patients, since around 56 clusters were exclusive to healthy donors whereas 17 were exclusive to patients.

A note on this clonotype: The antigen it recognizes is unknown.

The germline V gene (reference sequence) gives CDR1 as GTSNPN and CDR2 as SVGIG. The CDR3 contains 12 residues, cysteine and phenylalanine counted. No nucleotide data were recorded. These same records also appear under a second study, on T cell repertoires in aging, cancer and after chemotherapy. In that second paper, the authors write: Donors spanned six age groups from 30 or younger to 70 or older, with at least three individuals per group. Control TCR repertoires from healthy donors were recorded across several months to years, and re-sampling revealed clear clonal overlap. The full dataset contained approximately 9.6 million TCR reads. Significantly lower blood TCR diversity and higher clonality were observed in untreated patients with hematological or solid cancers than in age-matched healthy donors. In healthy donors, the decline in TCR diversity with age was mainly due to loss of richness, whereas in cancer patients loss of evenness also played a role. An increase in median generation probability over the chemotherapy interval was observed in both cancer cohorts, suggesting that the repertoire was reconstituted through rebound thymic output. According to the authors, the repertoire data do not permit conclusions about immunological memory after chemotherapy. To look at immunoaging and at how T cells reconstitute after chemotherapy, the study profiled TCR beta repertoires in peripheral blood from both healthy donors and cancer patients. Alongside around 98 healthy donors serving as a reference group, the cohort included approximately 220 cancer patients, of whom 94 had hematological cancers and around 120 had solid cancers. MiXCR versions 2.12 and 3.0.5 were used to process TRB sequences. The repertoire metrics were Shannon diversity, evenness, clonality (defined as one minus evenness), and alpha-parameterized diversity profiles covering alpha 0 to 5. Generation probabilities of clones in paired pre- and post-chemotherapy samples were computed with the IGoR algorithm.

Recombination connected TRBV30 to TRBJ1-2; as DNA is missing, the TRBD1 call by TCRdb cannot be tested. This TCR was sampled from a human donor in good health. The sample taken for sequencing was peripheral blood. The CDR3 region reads CAWSETGLKGTF. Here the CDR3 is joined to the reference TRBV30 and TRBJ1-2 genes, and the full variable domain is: SQTIHQWPATLVQPVGSPLSLECTVEGTSNPNLYWYRQAAGRGLQLLFYSVGIGQISSEVPQNLSASRPQDRQFILSSKKLLLSDSGFYLCAWSETGLKGTFGSGTRLTVV.